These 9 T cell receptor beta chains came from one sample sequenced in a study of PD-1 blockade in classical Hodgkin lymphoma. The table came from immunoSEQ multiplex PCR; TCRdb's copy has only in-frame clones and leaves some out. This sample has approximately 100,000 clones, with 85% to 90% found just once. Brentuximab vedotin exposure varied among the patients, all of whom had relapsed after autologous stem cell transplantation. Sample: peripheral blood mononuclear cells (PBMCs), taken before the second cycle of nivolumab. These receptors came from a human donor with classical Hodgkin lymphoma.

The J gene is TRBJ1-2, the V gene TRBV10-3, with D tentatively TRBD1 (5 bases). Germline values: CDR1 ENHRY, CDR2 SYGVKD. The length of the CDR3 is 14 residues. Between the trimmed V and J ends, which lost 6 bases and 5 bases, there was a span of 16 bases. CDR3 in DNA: TGTGCCATCAGACCACCCGGGACGGATTATGGCTACACCTTC. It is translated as CAIRPPGTDYGYTF.

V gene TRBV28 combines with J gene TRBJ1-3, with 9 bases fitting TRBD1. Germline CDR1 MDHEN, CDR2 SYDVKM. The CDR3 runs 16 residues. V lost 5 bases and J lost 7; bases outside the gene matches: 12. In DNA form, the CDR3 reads TGTGCCAGCAGTGACCCCGGGACAGGGAACGCTAACACCATATATTTT. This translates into CASSDPGTGNANTIYF. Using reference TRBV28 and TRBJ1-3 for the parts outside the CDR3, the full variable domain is DVKVTQSSRYLVKRTGEKVFLECVQDMDHENMFWYRQDPGLGLRLIYFSYDVKMKEKGDIPEGYSVSREKKERFSLILESASTNQTSMYLCASSDPGTGNANTIYFGEGSWLTVV.

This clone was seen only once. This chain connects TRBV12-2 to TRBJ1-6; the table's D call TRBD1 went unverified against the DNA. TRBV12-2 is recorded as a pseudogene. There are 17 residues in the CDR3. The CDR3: CASRIPQGYSYNSPLHF. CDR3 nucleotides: TGTGCAAGTCGGATCCCACAGGGGTACTCCTATAATTCACCCCTCCACTTT.

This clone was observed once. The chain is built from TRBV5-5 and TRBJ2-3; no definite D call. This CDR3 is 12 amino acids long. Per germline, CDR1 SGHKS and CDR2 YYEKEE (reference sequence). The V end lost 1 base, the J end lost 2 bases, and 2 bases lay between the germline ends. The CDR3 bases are TGTGCCAGCAGCTTGTTCACAGATACGCAGTATTTT. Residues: CASSLFTDTQYF.

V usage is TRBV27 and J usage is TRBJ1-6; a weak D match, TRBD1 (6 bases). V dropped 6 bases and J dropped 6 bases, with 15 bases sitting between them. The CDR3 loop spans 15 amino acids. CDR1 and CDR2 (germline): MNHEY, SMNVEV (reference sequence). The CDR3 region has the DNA TGTGCCAGCAGGTCCCAGGGGATGGGTAATTCACCCCTCCACTTT. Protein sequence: CASRSQGMGNSPLHF.

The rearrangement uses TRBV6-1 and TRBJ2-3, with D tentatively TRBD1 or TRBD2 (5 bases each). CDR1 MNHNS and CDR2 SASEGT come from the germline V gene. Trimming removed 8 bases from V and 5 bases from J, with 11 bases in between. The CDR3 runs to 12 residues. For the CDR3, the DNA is TGTGCCAGCTCGGGACCTTTAGATACGCAGTATTTT. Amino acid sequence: CASSGPLDTQYF.

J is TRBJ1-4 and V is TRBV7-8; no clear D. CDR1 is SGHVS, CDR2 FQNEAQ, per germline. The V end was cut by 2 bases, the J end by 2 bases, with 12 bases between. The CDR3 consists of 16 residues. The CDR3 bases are TGTGCCAGCAGCTTATTTCCCGGGCTTACTAATGAAAAACTGTTTTTT. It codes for CASSLFPGLTNEKLFF.

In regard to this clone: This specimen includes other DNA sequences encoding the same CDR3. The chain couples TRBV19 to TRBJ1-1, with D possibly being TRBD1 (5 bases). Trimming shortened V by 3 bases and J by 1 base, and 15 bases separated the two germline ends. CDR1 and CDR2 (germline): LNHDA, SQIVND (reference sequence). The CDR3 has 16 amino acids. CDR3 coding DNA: TGTGCCAGTAGTATTAGGGGCCAGGGAAAGAACACTGAAGCTTTCTTT. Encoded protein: CASSIRGQGKNTEAFF.

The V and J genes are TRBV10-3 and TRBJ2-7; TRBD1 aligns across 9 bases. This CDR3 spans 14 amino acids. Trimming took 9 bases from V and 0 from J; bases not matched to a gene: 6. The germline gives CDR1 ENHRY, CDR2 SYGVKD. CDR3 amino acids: CAIAGQGLSYEQYF. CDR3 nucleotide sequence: TGTGCCATTGCGGGACAGGGCCTCTCCTACGAGCAGTACTTC.